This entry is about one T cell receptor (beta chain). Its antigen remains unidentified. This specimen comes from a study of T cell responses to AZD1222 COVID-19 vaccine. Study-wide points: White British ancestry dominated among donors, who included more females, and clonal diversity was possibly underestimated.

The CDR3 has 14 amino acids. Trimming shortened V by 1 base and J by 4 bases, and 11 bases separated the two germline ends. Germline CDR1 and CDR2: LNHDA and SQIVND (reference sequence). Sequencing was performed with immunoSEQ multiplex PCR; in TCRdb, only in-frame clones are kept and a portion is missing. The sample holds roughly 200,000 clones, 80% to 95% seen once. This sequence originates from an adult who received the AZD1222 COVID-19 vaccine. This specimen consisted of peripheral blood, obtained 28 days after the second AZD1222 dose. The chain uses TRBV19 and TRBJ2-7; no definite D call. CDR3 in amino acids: CASSIGNGEYEQYF. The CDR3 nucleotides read TGTGCCAGTAGTATAGGAAACGGAGAATACGAGCAGTACTTC.